Sequencing of this TCR beta chain was carried out in a study of graft-versus-host responses after intestinal transplantation. Study overall: Recipients obtained multivisceral, liver-intestinal, or isolated intestinal transplants. Every recipient underwent anti-thymocyte globulin induction, then tacrolimus and steroids for two to four years. Overall study findings and caveats: The study found high graft-versus-host to host-versus-graft clonal ratios in allografts of patients with graft-donor T cell macrochimerism.

Profiled with immunoSEQ multiplex PCR; TCRdb holds only in-frame clones, not every one. The sample holds tens of thousands of clones; 93% are singletons and the top ten take about 20%. In regard to this clone: Antigen: not known.

The sample in question was unstimulated CD8+ T cells sorted from spleen or lymph node cells, obtained before transplant. This clonotype was sampled from a human donor who was the organ donor for an intestinal transplant.

CDR3 residues: CASSPGPYRGADTQYF. CDR3 nucleotide sequence: TGTGCCAGCAGCCCAGGACCCTACCGGGGAGCAGATACGCAGTATTTT. The chain is built from TRBV7-3 and TRBJ2-3, with a possible D match to TRBD2 (5 bases). Trimming shortened V by 5 bases and J by 4 bases, and 19 bases separated the two germline ends. The CDR3 totals 16 residues. The germline V gene has CDR1 SGHTA and CDR2 FQGTGA.